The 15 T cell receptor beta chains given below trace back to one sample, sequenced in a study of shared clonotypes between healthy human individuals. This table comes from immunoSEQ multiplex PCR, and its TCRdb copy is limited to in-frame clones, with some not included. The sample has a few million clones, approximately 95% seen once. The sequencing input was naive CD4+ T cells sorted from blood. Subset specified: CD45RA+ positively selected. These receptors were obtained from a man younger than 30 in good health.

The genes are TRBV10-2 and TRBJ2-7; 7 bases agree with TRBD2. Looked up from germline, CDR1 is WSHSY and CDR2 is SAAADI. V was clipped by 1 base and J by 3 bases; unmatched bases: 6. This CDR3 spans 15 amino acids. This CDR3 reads CASSEYGGGIYEQYF. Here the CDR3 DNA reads TGCGCCAGCAGTGAGTACGGCGGGGGTATCTACGAGCAGTACTTC.

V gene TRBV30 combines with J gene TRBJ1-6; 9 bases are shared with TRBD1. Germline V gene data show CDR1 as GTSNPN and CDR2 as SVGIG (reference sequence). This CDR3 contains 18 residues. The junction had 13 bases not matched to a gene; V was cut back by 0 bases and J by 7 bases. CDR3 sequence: CAWSVAGTGSLGNSPLHF. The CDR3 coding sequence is TGTGCCTGGAGTGTCGCCGGGACAGGGAGTTTGGGGAATTCACCCCTCCACTTT.

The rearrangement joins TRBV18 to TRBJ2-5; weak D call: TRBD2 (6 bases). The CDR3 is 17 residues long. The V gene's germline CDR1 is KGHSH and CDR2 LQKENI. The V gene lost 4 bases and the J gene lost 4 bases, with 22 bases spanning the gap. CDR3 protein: CASSLLSINGGRETQYF. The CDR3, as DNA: TGTGCCAGCTCACTCCTAAGCATAAACGGGGGTCGAGAGACCCAGTACTTC.

CDR3 nucleotide sequence: TGTGCCAGCAGTCCGCGTTGGGGGACGGGGGTCAATGAGCAGTTCTTC. This translates into CASSPRWGTGVNEQFF. This sequence joins TRBV28 and TRBJ2-1; perhaps TRBD2 as D (6 bases). V lost 5 bases, J lost 6 bases, and 20 bases lay in between. This CDR3 is 16 amino acids long. CDR1 and CDR2 from the germline V gene are MDHEN and SYDVKM.

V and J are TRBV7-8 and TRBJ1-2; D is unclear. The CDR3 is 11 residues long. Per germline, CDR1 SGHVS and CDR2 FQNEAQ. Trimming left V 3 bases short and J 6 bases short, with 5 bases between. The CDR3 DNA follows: TGTGCCAGCAGCTTCATTCATGGCTACACCTTC. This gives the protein CASSFIHGYTF.

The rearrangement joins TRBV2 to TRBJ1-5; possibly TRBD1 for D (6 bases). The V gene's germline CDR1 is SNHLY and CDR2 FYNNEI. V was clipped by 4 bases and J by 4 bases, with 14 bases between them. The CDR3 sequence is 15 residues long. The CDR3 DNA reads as TGTGCCAGCAGTGTGGCTCAGGGGTGGAATCAGCCCCAGCATTTT. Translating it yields CASSVAQGWNQPQHF.

The CDR3 here is CASRGQGAGYTF. The CDR3 coding sequence is TGTGCCAGCCGGGGACAGGGGGCTGGCTACACCTTC. The chain joins TRBV6-5 to TRBJ1-2, with 12 bases fitting TRBD1. Germline assignment: CDR1 MNHEY and CDR2 SVGAGI. The length of the CDR3 is 12 residues. V gave up 8 bases and J gave up 7 bases; unmatched junction bases: 2.

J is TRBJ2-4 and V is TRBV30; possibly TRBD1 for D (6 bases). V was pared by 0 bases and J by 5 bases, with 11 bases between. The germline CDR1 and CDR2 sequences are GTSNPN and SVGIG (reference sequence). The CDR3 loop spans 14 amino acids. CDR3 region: CAWSVHRVENIQYF. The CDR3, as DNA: TGTGCCTGGAGTGTACACAGGGTTGAAAACATTCAGTACTTC.

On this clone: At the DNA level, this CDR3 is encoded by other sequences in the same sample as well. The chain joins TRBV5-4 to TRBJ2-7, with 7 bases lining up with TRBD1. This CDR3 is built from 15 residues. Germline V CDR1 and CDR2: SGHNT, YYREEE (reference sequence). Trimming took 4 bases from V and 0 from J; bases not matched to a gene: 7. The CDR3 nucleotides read TGTGCCAGCAGCCCACAGGGGACCGGCTCCTACGAGCAGTACTTC. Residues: CASSPQGTGSYEQYF.

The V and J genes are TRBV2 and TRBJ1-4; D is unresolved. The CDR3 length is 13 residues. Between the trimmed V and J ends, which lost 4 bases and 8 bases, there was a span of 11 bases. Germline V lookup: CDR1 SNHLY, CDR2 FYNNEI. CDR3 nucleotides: TGTGCCAGCAGTGTGGTTTCGGGGGAAAAACTGTTTTTT. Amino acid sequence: CASSVVSGEKLFF. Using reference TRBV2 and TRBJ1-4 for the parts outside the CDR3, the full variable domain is EPEVTQTPSHQVTQMGQEVILRCVPISNHLYFYWYRQILGQKVEFLVSFYNNEISEKSEIFDDQFSVERPDGSNFTLKIRSTKLEDSAMYFCASSVVSGEKLFFGSGTQLSVL.

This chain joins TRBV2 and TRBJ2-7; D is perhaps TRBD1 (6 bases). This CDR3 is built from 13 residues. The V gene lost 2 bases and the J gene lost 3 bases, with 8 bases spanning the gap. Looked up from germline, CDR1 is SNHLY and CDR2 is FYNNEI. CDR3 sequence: CASSEQGRYEQYF. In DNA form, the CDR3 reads TGTGCCAGCAGTGAACAGGGGCGCTACGAGCAGTACTTC.

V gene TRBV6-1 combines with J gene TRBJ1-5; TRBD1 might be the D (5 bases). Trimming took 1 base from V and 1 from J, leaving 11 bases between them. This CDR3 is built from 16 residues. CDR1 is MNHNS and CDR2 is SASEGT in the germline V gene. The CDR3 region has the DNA TGTGCCAGCAGTGAAGGTAAGGGGCCGAGCAATCAGCCCCAGCATTTT. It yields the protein CASSEGKGPSNQPQHF.

CDR3 protein: CASTEEGGNYEQYF. CDR3 DNA sequence: TGTGCCAGCACCGAGGAAGGGGGCAACTACGAGCAGTACTTC. V usage is TRBV21-1 and J usage is TRBJ2-7; TRBD1, as called in the table, went unchecked against the DNA. TRBV21-1 is marked as a pseudogene. There are 14 residues in the CDR3.

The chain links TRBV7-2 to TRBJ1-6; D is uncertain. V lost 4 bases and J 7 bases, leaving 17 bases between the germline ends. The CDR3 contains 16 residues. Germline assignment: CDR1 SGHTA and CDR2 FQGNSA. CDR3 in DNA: TGTGCCAGCAGCTCGGTTGAGGGCGGACCAAATTCACCCCTCCACTTT. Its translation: CASSSVEGGPNSPLHF.

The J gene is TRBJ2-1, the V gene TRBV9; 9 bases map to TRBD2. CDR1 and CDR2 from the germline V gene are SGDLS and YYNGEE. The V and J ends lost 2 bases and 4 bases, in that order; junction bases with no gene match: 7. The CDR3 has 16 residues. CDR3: CASSVRLAANYNEQFF. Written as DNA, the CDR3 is TGTGCCAGCAGCGTGCGACTAGCGGCAAATTACAATGAGCAGTTCTTC.